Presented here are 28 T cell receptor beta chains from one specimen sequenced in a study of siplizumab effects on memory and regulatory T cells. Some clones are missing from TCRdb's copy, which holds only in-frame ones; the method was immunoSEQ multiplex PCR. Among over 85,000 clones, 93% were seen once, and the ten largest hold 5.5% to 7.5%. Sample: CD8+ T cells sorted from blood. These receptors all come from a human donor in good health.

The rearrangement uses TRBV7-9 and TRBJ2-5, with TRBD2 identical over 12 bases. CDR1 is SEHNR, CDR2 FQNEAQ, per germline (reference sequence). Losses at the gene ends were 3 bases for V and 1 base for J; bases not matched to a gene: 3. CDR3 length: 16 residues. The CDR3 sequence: CASSFASGRAQETQYF. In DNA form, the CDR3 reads TGTGCCAGCAGCTTCGCTAGCGGGAGGGCCCAAGAGACCCAGTACTTC.

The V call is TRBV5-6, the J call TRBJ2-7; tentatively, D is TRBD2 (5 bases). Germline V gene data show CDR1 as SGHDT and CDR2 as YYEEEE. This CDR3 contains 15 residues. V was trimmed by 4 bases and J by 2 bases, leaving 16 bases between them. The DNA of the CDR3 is TGTGCCAGCAGCCTTAAGGGCCTAGCCCCCTACGAGCAGTACTTC. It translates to CASSLKGLAPYEQYF.

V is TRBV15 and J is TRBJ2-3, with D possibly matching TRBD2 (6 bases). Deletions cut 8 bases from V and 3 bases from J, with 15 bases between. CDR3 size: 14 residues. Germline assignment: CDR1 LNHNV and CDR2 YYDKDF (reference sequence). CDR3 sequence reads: CATLVSGGTDTQYF. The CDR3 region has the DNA TGTGCCACCCTAGTTTCCGGGGGAACAGATACGCAGTATTTT.

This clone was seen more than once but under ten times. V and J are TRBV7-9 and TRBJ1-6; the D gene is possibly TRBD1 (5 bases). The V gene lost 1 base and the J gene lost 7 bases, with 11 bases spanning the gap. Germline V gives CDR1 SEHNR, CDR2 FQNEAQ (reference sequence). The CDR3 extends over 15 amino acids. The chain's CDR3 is CASSLDLGRNSPLHF. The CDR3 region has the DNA TGTGCCAGCAGCTTAGATCTGGGGCGGAATTCACCCCTCCACTTT.

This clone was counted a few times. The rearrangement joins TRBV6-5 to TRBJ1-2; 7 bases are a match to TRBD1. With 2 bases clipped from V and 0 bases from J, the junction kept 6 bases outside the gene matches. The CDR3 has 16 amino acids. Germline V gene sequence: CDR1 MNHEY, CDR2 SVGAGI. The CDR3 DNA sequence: TGTGCCAGCAGTTACGGACAGGAAATAGCTAACTATGGCTACACCTTC. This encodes CASSYGQEIANYGYTF.

This chain's CDR3 is CASEGTSSGANVLTF. DNA of the CDR3: TGTGCCAGCGAGGGCACAAGCTCTGGGGCCAACGTCCTGACTTTC. This chain uses TRBV6-1 with TRBJ2-6, with a weak D call TRBD2 (5 bases). Trimming stripped 8 bases from V and 0 bases from J, with 11 bases between. The length of the CDR3 is 15 residues. CDR1 and CDR2 (germline): MNHNS, SASEGT.

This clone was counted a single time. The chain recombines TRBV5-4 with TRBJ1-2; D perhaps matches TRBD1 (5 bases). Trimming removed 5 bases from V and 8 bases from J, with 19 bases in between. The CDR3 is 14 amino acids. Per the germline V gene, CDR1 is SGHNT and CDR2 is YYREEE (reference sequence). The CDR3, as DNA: TGTGCCAGCAGGCCTGACCGGGGCGCGGGGGGCTACACCTTC. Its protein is CASRPDRGAGGYTF.

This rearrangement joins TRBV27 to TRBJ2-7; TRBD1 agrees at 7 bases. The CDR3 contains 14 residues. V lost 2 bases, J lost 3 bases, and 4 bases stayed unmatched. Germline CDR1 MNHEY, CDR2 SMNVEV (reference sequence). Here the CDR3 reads CASSLQGVGYEQYF. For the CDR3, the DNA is TGTGCCAGCAGTTTACAGGGGGTGGGCTACGAGCAGTACTTC.

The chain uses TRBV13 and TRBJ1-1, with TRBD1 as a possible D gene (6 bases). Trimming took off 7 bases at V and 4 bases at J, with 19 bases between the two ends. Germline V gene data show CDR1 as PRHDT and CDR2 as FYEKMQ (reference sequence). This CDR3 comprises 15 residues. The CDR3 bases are TGTGCCAGCACCGAAAGGGGGAGGGGGACCACTGAAGCTTTCTTT. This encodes CASTERGRGTTEAFF.

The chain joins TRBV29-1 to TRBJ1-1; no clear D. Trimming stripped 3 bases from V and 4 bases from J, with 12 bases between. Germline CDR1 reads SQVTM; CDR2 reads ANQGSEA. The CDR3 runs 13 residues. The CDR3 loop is CSVDLRTSTEAFF. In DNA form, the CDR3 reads TGCAGCGTTGATCTGCGCACAAGCACTGAAGCTTTCTTT.

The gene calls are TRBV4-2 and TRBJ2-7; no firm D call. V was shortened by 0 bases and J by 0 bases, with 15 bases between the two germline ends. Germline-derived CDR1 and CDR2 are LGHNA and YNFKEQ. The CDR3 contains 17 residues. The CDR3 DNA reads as TGTGCCAGCAGCCAAGATCTAGGGTTACCGAGCTCCTACGAGCAGTACTTC. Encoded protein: CASSQDLGLPSSYEQYF.

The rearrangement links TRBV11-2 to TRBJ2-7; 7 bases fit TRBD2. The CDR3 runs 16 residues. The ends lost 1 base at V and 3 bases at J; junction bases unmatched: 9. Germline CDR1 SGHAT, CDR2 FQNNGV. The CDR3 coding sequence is TGTGCCAGCAGCTTAGTGGATGCGGGAGTTGGCTACGAGCAGTACTTC. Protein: CASSLVDAGVGYEQYF. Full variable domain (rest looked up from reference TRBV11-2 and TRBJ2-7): EAGVAQSPRYKIIEKRQSVAFWCNPISGHATLYWYQQILGQGPKLLIQFQNNGVVDDSQLPKDRFSAERLKGVDSTLKIQPAKLEDSAVYLCASSLVDAGVGYEQYFGPGTRLTVT.

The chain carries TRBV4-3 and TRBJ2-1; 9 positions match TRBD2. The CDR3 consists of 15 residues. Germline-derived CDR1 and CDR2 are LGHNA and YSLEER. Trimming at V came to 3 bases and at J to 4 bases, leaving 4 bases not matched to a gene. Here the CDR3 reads CASSHGTSSYNEQFF. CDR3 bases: TGCGCCAGCAGCCATGGGACTAGCTCATACAATGAGCAGTTCTTC.

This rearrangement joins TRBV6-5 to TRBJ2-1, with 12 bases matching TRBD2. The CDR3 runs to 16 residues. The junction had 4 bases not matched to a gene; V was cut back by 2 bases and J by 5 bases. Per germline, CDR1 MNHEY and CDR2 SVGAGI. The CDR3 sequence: CASSYGRLAGDNEQFF. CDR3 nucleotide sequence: TGTGCCAGCAGTTACGGACGACTAGCGGGAGACAATGAGCAGTTCTTC.

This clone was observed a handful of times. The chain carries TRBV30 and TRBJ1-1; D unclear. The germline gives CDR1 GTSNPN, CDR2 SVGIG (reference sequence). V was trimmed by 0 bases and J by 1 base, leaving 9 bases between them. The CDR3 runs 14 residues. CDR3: CAWSVKMGNTEAFF. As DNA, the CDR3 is TGTGCCTGGAGTGTAAAAATGGGGAACACTGAAGCTTTCTTT.

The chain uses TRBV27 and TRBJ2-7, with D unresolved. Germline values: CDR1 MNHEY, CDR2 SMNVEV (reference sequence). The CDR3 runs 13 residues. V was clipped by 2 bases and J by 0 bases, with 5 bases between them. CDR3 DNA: TGTGCCAGCAGTTTAGGGATCTCCTACGAGCAGTACTTC. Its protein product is CASSLGISYEQYF.

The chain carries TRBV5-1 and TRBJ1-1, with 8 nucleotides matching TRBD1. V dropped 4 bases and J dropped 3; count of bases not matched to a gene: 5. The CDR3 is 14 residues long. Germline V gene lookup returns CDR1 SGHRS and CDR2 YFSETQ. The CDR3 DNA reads TGCGCCAGCAGCCCGAACAGGGGGTACACTGAAGCTTTCTTT. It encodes CASSPNRGYTEAFF.

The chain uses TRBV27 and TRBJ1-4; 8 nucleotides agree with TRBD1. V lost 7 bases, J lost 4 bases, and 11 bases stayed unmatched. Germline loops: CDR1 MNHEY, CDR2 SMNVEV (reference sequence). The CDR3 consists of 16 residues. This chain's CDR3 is CASIFWGQEFNEKLFF. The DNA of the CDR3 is TGTGCCAGCATTTTTTGGGGACAGGAATTTAATGAAAAACTGTTTTTT.

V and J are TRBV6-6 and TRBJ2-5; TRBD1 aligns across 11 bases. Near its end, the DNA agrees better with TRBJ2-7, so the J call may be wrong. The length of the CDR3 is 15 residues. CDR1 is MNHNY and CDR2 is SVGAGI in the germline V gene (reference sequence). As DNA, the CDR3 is TGTGCCAGCAGTCCCGGACAGGGGGCGCTGGGCGAGCAGTACTTC. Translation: CASSPGQGALGEQYF.

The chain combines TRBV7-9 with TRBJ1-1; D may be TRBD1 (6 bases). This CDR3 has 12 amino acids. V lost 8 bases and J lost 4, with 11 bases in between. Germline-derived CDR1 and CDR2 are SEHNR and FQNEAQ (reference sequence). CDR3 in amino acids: CASGLGGTEAFF. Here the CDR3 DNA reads TGTGCCAGCGGGCTAGGGGGCACTGAAGCTTTCTTT.

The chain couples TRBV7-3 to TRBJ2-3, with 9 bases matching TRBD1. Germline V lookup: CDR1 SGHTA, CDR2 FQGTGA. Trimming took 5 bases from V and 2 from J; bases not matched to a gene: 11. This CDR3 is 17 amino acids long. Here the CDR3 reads CASSTGQGEGDTDTQYF. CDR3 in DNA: TGTGCCAGCAGCACGGGACAGGGAGAGGGTGACACAGATACGCAGTATTTT.

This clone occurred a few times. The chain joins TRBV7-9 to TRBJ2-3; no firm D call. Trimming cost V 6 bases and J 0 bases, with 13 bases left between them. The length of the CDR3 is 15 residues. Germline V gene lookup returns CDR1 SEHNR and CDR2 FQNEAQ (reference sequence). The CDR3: CASSPKLPSTDTQYF. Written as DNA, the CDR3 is TGTGCCAGCAGTCCGAAGTTACCTAGCACAGATACGCAGTATTTT.

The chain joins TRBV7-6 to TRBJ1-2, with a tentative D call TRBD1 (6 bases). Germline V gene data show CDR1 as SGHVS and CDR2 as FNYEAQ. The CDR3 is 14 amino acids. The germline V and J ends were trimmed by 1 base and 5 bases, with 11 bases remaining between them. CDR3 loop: CASSLGGAFYGYTF. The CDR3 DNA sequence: TGTGCCAGCAGCTTAGGGGGGGCTTTTTATGGCTACACCTTC.

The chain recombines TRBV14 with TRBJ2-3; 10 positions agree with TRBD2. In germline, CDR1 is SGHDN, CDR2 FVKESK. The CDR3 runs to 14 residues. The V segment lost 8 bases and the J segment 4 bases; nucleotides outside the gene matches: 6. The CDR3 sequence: CASSSSGGADTQYF. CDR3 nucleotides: TGTGCCAGCTCATCTAGCGGGGGAGCAGATACGCAGTATTTT. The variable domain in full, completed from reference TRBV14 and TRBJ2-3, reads EAGVTQFPSHSVIEKGQTVTLRCDPISGHDNLYWYRRVMGKEIKFLLHFVKESKQDESGMPNNRFLAERTGGTYSTLKVQPAELEDSGVYFCASSSSGGADTQYFGPGTRLTVL.

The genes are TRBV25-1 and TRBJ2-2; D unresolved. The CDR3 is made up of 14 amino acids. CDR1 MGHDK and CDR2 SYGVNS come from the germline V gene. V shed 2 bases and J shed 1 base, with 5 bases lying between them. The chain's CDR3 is CASSEPQNTGELFF. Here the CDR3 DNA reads TGTGCCAGCAGTGAACCACAGAACACCGGGGAGCTGTTTTTT.

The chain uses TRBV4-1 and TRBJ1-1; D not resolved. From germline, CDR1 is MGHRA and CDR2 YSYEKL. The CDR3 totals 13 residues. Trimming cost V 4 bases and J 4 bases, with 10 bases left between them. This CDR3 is CASSPVGSTEAFF. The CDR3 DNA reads TGCGCCAGCAGCCCTGTAGGGAGCACTGAAGCTTTCTTT.

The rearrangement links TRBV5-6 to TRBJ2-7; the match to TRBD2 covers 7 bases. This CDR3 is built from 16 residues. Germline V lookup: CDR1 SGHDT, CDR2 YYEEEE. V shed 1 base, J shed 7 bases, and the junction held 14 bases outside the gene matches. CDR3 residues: CASSLSPEGGPREQYF. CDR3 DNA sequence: TGTGCCAGCAGCTTGAGTCCTGAGGGAGGGCCGAGGGAGCAGTACTTC.

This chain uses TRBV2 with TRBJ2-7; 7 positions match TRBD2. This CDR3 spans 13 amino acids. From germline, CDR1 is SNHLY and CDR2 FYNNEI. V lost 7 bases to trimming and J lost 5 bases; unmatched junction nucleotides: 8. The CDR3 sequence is CASIGRALDEQYF. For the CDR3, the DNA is TGTGCCAGCATTGGGAGGGCTTTGGACGAGCAGTACTTC.